This passage covers 22 T cell receptor beta chains from one sample sequenced in a study of blood T cells in healthy people across ages. Primers used in a second PCR of about 7 to 12 cycles were a sample-barcoded 5' primer and a J-beta primer mix. Each CDR3 protein is one row after TCRdb ran MiXCR on the 5' RACE reads. The sample lists around 580,000 distinct CDR3 sequences, around half occurring once. Sequenced input: blood. These receptors were obtained from a man of 80 years or more in good health.

This clonotype has only a few counts. The chain couples TRBV5-6 to TRBJ2-2; D is ambiguous. The CDR3 is 12 residues long. The V and J ends lost 4 bases and 7 bases respectively, with 8 bases between them. Per germline, CDR1 SGHDT and CDR2 YYEEEE. The CDR3 reads CASSTRHGELFF. The CDR3 region has the DNA TGTGCCAGCAGCACCCGGCACGGGGAGCTGTTTTTT. Full variable domain (rest looked up from reference TRBV5-6 and TRBJ2-2): DAGVTQSPTHLIKTRGQQVTLRCSPKSGHDTVSWYQQALGQGPQFIFQYYEEEERQRGNFPDRFSGHQFPNYSSELNVNALLLGDSALYLCASSTRHGELFFGEGSRLTVL.

This rearrangement joins TRBV11-2 to TRBJ2-1; TRBD2 matches at 9 bases. Trimming removed 5 bases from V and 5 bases from J; junction bases left unmatched: 4. The germline V gene has CDR1 SGHAT and CDR2 FQNNGV. The CDR3 contains 14 residues. The chain's CDR3 is CASSASGNHNEQFF. The DNA of the CDR3 is TGTGCCAGCAGCGCTAGCGGGAATCACAATGAGCAGTTCTTC. Using reference TRBV11-2 and TRBJ2-1 for the parts outside the CDR3, the full variable domain is EAGVAQSPRYKIIEKRQSVAFWCNPISGHATLYWYQQILGQGPKLLIQFQNNGVVDDSQLPKDRFSAERLKGVDSTLKIQPAKLEDSAVYLCASSASGNHNEQFFGPGTRLTVL.

This clonotype has only a few counts. CDR3 DNA: TGTGCCAGCAAATCTCCCACAGGGAGGATAGGCTATGGCTACACCTTC. This gives the protein CASKSPTGRIGYGYTF. This chain uses TRBV6-7 with TRBJ1-2; tentative D call: TRBD1 (6 bases). TRBV6-7 is filed as an ORF, its function uncertain. This CDR3 has 16 residues. V dropped 7 bases and J dropped 4 bases, with 22 bases sitting between them.

The chain uses TRBV7-2 and TRBJ2-1, with D possibly being TRBD2 (6 bases). CDR1 and CDR2 (germline): SGHTA, FQGNSA. The V end lost 6 bases, the J end lost 11 bases, and 14 bases lay between the germline ends. The CDR3 contains 12 residues. The CDR3 DNA sequence: TGTGCCAGCAGTCCCCAGGGACTCCAGCAGTTCTTC. Translating it yields CASSPQGLQQFF.

CDR3 amino acids: CASSPQGAMETETQYF. CDR3 in DNA: TGTGCCAGCAGCCCACAGGGCGCAATGGAGACGGAGACCCAGTACTTC. V and J are TRBV7-2 and TRBJ2-5, with D maybe TRBD1 (6 bases). CDR1 and CDR2 from the germline V gene are SGHTA and FQGNSA. This CDR3 spans 16 amino acids. Trimming removed 5 bases at V and 5 bases at J, with 21 bases between.

This clonotype was counted between two and nine times. The chain links TRBV7-3 to TRBJ2-5, with D tentatively TRBD2 (5 bases). There are 14 residues in the CDR3. Germline CDR1 SGHTA, CDR2 FQGTGA. The ends were cut back, 3 bases at V and 1 base at J, with 9 bases in the middle. The CDR3 DNA sequence: TGTGCCAGCAGCTTGGGAGTGGGCCAAGAGACCCAGTACTTC. This encodes CASSLGVGQETQYF.

V gene TRBV5-4 combines with J gene TRBJ1-2, with D maybe TRBD1 (6 bases). The CDR3 length is 13 residues. V was clipped by 5 bases and J by 8 bases, with 16 bases between them. The germline V gene has CDR1 SGHNT and CDR2 YYREEE (reference sequence). The CDR3 DNA reads TGTGCCAGCAGGTGGGGGGACAATGGAGGCTACACCTTC. Protein sequence: CASRWGDNGGYTF.

V is TRBV6-5 and J is TRBJ2-5; D may be TRBD2 (5 bases). The J call could be wrong; TRBJ2-7 is a better fit for the DNA end. CDR1 and CDR2 from the germline V gene are MNHEY and SVGAGI. CDR3 size: 18 residues. The CDR3 loop is CASSYDGVPRALGHEQYF. The CDR3, as DNA: TGTGCCAGCAGTTACGACGGGGTCCCGCGGGCCTTGGGCCACGAGCAGTACTTC.

This clonotype was seen at least ten times. CDR3 coding DNA: TGTGCCAGCAGCCAAGCAAGCAGGGTGAACTATGGCTACACCTTC. Its translation: CASSQASRVNYGYTF. V and J are TRBV7-9 and TRBJ1-2, with D possibly being TRBD1 (5 bases). Germline V gene data show CDR1 as SEHNR and CDR2 as FQNEAQ (reference sequence). This CDR3 is built from 15 residues. Between the trimmed V and J ends, which lost 5 bases and 2 bases, there was a span of 15 bases.

Note on this clonotype: At one of its ends the junction is not consistent with the germline gene, which may arise from a read error. This chain connects TRBV14 to TRBJ2-1, with D perhaps matching TRBD2 (6 bases). The V gene's germline CDR1 is SGHDN and CDR2 FVKESK. This CDR3 is built from 13 residues. CDR3 in amino acids: CASSKTSWNGQFF. CDR3 in DNA: TGTGCCAGCAGCAAGACTAGTTGGAATGGGCAGTTCTTC.

The chain couples TRBV13 to TRBJ1-1, with 9 bases aligning to TRBD1. Germline V gives CDR1 PRHDT, CDR2 FYEKMQ (reference sequence). Trimming took 5 bases from V and 5 from J; bases not matched to a gene: 6. This CDR3 is built from 14 residues. CDR3 sequence (DNA): TGTGCCAGCAGCAAAACAGGGGGCTGGACTGAAGCTTTCTTT. Translation: CASSKTGGWTEAFF.

CDR3 nucleotides: TGTGCCAGCAGCTCGGGACTTCGTCTCACAGATACGCAGTATTTT. Protein sequence: CASSSGLRLTDTQYF. The V and J genes are TRBV7-3 and TRBJ2-3; a weak D match, TRBD2 (6 bases). CDR1 and CDR2 from the germline V gene are SGHTA and FQGTGA. The CDR3 has 15 residues. V shed 4 bases and J shed 2 bases, with 13 bases lying between them.

This clonotype was picked up a small number of times. This chain links TRBV9 with TRBJ2-5, with D perhaps matching TRBD1 or TRBD2 (5 bases each). The length of the CDR3 is 13 residues. Per germline, CDR1 SGDLS and CDR2 YYNGEE. Trimming took 0 bases from V and 11 from J, leaving 14 bases between them. The CDR3, as DNA: TGTGCCAGCAGCGTAGTCCCCCTGGGGGAGCAGTACTTC. It translates to CASSVVPLGEQYF.

On this clonotype: A clone one base away is much larger, so this may be a read error. The genes are TRBV6-5 and TRBJ2-3; maybe TRBD1 (5 bases). Germline V lookup: CDR1 MNHEY, CDR2 SVGAGI. V was pared by 4 bases and J by 4 bases, with 18 bases between. The CDR3 runs 16 residues. This chain's CDR3 is CASSSLQGPLADTQYF. CDR3 DNA sequence: TGTGCCAGCAGTTCCCTTCAGGGTCCTCTCGCAGATACGCAGTATTTT.

The table lists this clonotype with a count of one. V is TRBV5-7 and J is TRBJ2-4; TRBD1 matches at 10 bases. With the DNA end fitting TRBJ2-7 better, the J assignment may be wrong. TRBV5-7 is an ORF, and what it does is uncertain. The CDR3 sequence is 15 residues long. In DNA form, the CDR3 reads TGTGCCAGCAGCCCCTACCGGGACAGGGGTCCCGAGCAGTACTTC. It specifies CASSPYRDRGPEQYF.

The chain has TRBV9 and TRBJ2-4; D is ambiguous. The germline V gene encodes CDR1 SGDLS and CDR2 YYNGEE. The CDR3 length is 15 residues. The germline V and J ends were trimmed by 2 bases and 1 base, with 10 bases remaining between them. The CDR3 DNA reads TGTGCCAGCAGCGTTGGGAATGGGGCCAAAAACATTCAGTACTTC. Translating it yields CASSVGNGAKNIQYF.

Of note for this clonotype: At one boundary the junction diverges from the germline segment, which might be a read error. The chain recombines TRBV20-1 with TRBJ2-3; D unclear. This CDR3 is 15 amino acids long. Germline CDR1 reads DFQATT; CDR2 reads SNEGSKA (reference sequence). CDR3 sequence reads: CSAPNPAQSTDTRYF. CDR3 nucleotides: TGCAGTGCTCCTAACCCGGCCCAAAGCACAGATACGCGGTATTTT.

This clonotype was counted at least ten times. The V call is TRBV6-5, the J call TRBJ2-3, with D possibly being TRBD1 (6 bases). Germline V lookup: CDR1 MNHEY, CDR2 SVGAGI. CDR3 length equals 13 residues. Trimming shortened V by 0 bases and J by 7 bases, and 8 bases separated the two germline ends. In nucleotides, the CDR3 is TGTGCCAGCAGTTACTCACAGGGCTATACGCAGTATTTT. This gives the protein CASSYSQGYTQYF.

This clonotype has just a few counts. This CDR3 reads CSVEVSGRSGQFF. Written as DNA, the CDR3 is TGCAGCGTTGAAGTATCTGGCAGGTCGGGGCAGTTCTTC. This chain joins TRBV29-1 and TRBJ2-1; unclear D gene. The CDR3 consists of 13 residues. Per germline, CDR1 SQVTM and CDR2 ANQGSEA. V dropped 1 base and J dropped 12 bases, with 16 bases sitting between them.

V usage is TRBV2 and J usage is TRBJ2-1, with 9 bases aligning to TRBD2. The V segment lost 8 bases and the J segment 4 bases; nucleotides outside the gene matches: 12. Germline V gene sequence: CDR1 SNHLY, CDR2 FYNNEI. The CDR3 consists of 16 residues. The chain's CDR3 is CASDQTIAGAYNEQFF. The CDR3, as DNA: TGTGCCAGCGACCAAACTATAGCGGGAGCGTACAATGAGCAGTTCTTC.

This clonotype was recorded a few times. This chain connects TRBV20-1 to TRBJ2-3; D is possibly TRBD2 (6 bases). The CDR3 runs 14 residues. Trimming took off 6 bases at V and 2 bases at J, with 15 bases between the two ends. Germline CDR1 and CDR2: DFQATT and SNEGSKA (reference sequence). The CDR3 sequence is CSAPRAGPTDTQYF. The CDR3 DNA reads TGCAGTGCCCCCCGGGCGGGACCCACAGATACGCAGTATTTT.

The chain is built from TRBV7-3 and TRBJ2-1; 14 nucleotides align to TRBD2. Germline V gives CDR1 SGHTA, CDR2 FQGTGA. The CDR3 totals 16 residues. V shed 5 bases, J shed 8 bases, and the junction held 8 bases outside the gene matches. The CDR3 DNA reads TGTGCCAGCAGCCCCGGAGGGACTAGCGGGAGTTATGAGCAGTTCTTC. This translates into CASSPGGTSGSYEQFF.